The present TCR beta chain was sequenced within a study of early T cells in non-severe SARS-CoV-2 infection. Across the study: The authors sequenced bulk RNA from unsorted whole blood, leaving chains unpaired.

This clonotype was seen ten or more times. Individual cDNA molecules were tagged with unique molecular identifiers. TCRdb processed the 5' RACE reads anew with MiXCR; each CDR3 protein has one entry. The sample records approximately 70,000 distinct CDR3 sequences, around 12% being singletons. After removal of 2 bases from V and 7 bases from J, the junction contained 0 bases not matched to a gene. Germline-derived CDR1 and CDR2 are MNHEY and SVGEGT. This CDR3 contains 12 residues. The TCR originated in an adult who was a healthcare worker with PCR-confirmed SARS-CoV-2 infection or an uninfected control (not recorded which). The donor label of this sample is uncertain. V and J are TRBV6-2 or TRBV6-3 and TRBJ2-5; 8 nucleotides match TRBD2. The material was whole blood, obtained at baseline. CDR3 DNA sequence: TGTGCCAGCAGTTACCGGGAGGGGACCCAGTACTTC. The encoded protein is CASSYREGTQYF.